Shown below are 8 T cell receptor beta chains from a single sample sequenced in a study of Ad26.COV2.S vaccination and SARS-CoV-2 variants. Described treatment: 15 to 20 received Ad26.COV2.S at low or high dose, single or two shots; roughly 5 received placebo; per-sample allocation not given. Samples came from day 63 after the first vaccine or placebo injection. This table comes from immunoSEQ multiplex PCR, and its TCRdb copy is limited to in-frame clones, with some not included. The data hold about 350,000 clones, with around nine tenths observed a single time. The sequenced sample was peripheral blood, obtained in a trial of Ad26.COV2.S vaccine versus placebo. The origin of the receptors is a person between 18 and 65 years old who received the Ad26.COV2.S COVID-19 vaccine or a placebo.

V and J are TRBV6-5 and TRBJ2-7; 9 nucleotides agree with TRBD1. V was clipped by 0 bases and J by 4 bases; unmatched bases: 4. Germline V CDR1 and CDR2: MNHEY, SVGAGI. The CDR3 consists of 15 residues. As DNA, the CDR3 is TGTGCCAGCAGTTACTCGCTACAGGGGGCATACGAGCAGTACTTC. The encoded protein is CASSYSLQGAYEQYF.

This clone showed up just once. The chain is built from TRBV19 and TRBJ1-5; maybe TRBD1 (6 bases). Between the trimmed V and J ends, which lost 0 bases and 5 bases, there was a span of 17 bases. Looked up from germline, CDR1 is LNHDA and CDR2 is SQIVND (reference sequence). The CDR3 covers 17 residues. The CDR3 here is CASSIDLIGTSYQPQHF. DNA for the CDR3: TGTGCCAGTAGTATAGATCTTATCGGGACAAGTTATCAGCCCCAGCATTTT. The whole variable domain, remainder taken from reference TRBV19 and TRBJ1-5, is DGGITQSPKYLFRKEGQNVTLSCEQNLNHDAMYWYRQDPGQGLRLIYYSQIVNDFQKGDIAEGYSVSREKKESFPLTVTSAQKNPTAFYLCASSIDLIGTSYQPQHFGDGTRLSIL.

The V gene is TRBV5-6, the J gene TRBJ1-1; D is undetermined. V lost 7 bases to trimming and J lost 4 bases, with 17 bases between them. The CDR3 sequence is 14 residues long. The V gene's germline CDR1 is SGHDT and CDR2 YYEEEE. The CDR3, as DNA: TGTGCCAGCGGAAATGCCGGACGGGGCACTGAAGCTTTCTTT. This gives the protein CASGNAGRGTEAFF. Based on the CDR3 plus reference TRBV5-6 and TRBJ1-1, the full variable domain is DAGVTQSPTHLIKTRGQQVTLRCSPKSGHDTVSWYQQALGQGPQFIFQYYEEEERQRGNFPDRFSGHQFPNYSSELNVNALLLGDSALYLCASGNAGRGTEAFFGQGTRLTVV.

V usage is TRBV7-9 and J usage is TRBJ2-7, with 8 bases aligning to TRBD2. The CDR3 is 13 amino acids. V dropped 3 bases and J dropped 6; count of bases not matched to a gene: 4. Per germline, CDR1 SEHNR and CDR2 FQNEAQ (reference sequence). CDR3 amino acids: CASSFYTSGEQYF. CDR3 sequence (DNA): TGTGCCAGCAGCTTTTACACTAGCGGCGAGCAGTACTTC.

The CDR3 protein is CASRLGNTIYF. The CDR3 nucleotides read TGTGCCAGCAGACTTGGAAACACCATATATTTT. This sequence joins TRBV6-5 and TRBJ1-3; D call uncertain. The CDR3 covers 11 residues. The V gene lost 6 bases and the J gene lost 3 bases, with 3 bases spanning the gap. CDR1 MNHEY and CDR2 SVGAGI come from the germline V gene.

The rearrangement links TRBV6-2 or TRBV6-3 to TRBJ2-5; TRBD2 matches at 11 bases. Germline CDR1 MNHEY, CDR2 SVGEGT. The CDR3 is 16 residues long. The J segment lost 4 bases and the V segment lost 2 bases, leaving 6 bases of the junction unmatched. CDR3 region: CASSYPLAGGVETQYF. CDR3 DNA sequence: TGTGCCAGCAGTTACCCCCTAGCGGGAGGAGTAGAGACCCAGTACTTC.

The CDR3, as DNA: TGTGCCAGCAGCTTCGGTCCAGAAACCCCCGAGCAGTACTTC. It codes for CASSFGPETPEQYF. This sequence joins TRBV5-4 and TRBJ2-7; no clear D gene. This CDR3 is 14 amino acids long. The germline CDR1 and CDR2 sequences are SGHNT and YYREEE (reference sequence). Trimming removed 2 bases at V and 6 bases at J, with 15 bases between.

The chain employs TRBV7-8 and TRBJ1-5; unclear D gene. Trimming removed 1 base from V and 4 bases from J, with 5 bases in between. The CDR3 covers 13 residues. Germline V gene sequence: CDR1 SGHVS, CDR2 FQNEAQ. This CDR3 reads CASSLDGNQPQHF. The DNA of the CDR3 is TGTGCCAGCAGCTTAGATGGGAATCAGCCCCAGCATTTT.